These 11 T cell receptor beta chains share one sample of origin, sequenced in a study of OX40 agonist ivuxolimab in advanced cancers. The table came from immunoSEQ multiplex PCR; TCRdb's copy has only in-frame clones and leaves some out. The table shows roughly 68,000 clones, with around 89% occurring only once. The source was CD4+ or CD8+ T cells sorted from blood, collected in a trial of the OX40 agonist ivuxolimab. Receptors were obtained from an adult with an advanced solid tumor such as melanoma, head and neck, liver or kidney cancer.

The chain uses TRBV9 and TRBJ1-1, with D perhaps matching TRBD1 (5 bases). Germline V CDR1 and CDR2: SGDLS, YYNGEE. The CDR3 consists of 12 residues. V was trimmed by 7 bases and J by 2 bases, leaving 9 bases between them. CDR3 in amino acids: CASGGGNTEAFF. The CDR3 DNA sequence: TGTGCCAGCGGCGGGGGAAACACTGAAGCTTTCTTT.

This clone was found once. This chain uses TRBV27 with TRBJ2-1, with D possibly matching TRBD1 (5 bases). With 9 bases removed from V and 4 bases from J, the gap between germline ends came to 16 bases. Germline V CDR1 and CDR2: MNHEY, SMNVEV (reference sequence). This CDR3 contains 14 residues. The CDR3 loop reads CASTPLRGYNEQFF. CDR3 sequence (DNA): TGTGCCAGTACCCCCCTAAGGGGTTACAATGAGCAGTTCTTC.

V usage is TRBV9 and J usage is TRBJ2-6; TRBD1 is a possible D gene (6 bases). The CDR3 is 15 residues long. Germline V gene sequence: CDR1 SGDLS, CDR2 YYNGEE. V was cut by 3 bases and J by 0 bases, with 7 bases left in between. Here the CDR3 reads CASSEGDSGANVLTF. The CDR3 coding sequence is TGTGCCAGCAGCGAGGGGGACTCTGGGGCCAACGTCCTGACTTTC.

The genes are TRBV27 and TRBJ1-1; D is unclear. CDR3 size: 14 residues. V lost 3 bases to trimming and J lost 5 bases, with 13 bases between them. Germline CDR1 reads MNHEY; CDR2 reads SMNVEV (reference sequence). The CDR3 here is CASSLYGPETEAFF. CDR3 nucleotides: TGTGCCAGCAGTTTGTATGGGCCTGAGACTGAAGCTTTCTTT.

The gene calls are TRBV7-9 and TRBJ2-3, with 9 bases matching TRBD1. V shed 11 bases and J 3 bases; nucleotides not matched to a gene: 3. The CDR3 runs 12 residues. Germline-derived CDR1 and CDR2 are SEHNR and FQNEAQ (reference sequence). The CDR3 protein is CADDRGTDTQYF. The CDR3 nucleotides are TGTGCCGATGACAGGGGGACAGATACGCAGTATTTT. Variable domain in full (rest from reference TRBV7-9 and TRBJ2-3): DTGVSQNPRHKITKRGQNVTFRCDPISEHNRLYWYRQTLGQGPEFLTYFQNEAQLEKSRLLSDRFSAERPKGSFSTLEIQRTEQGDSAMYLCADDRGTDTQYFGPGTRLTVL.

The chain links TRBV4-2 to TRBJ2-3; no clear D. Germline values: CDR1 LGHNA, CDR2 YNFKEQ. This CDR3 spans 13 amino acids. The V end lost 2 bases, the J end lost 4 bases, and 7 bases lay between the germline ends. In nucleotides, the CDR3 is TGTGCCAGCAGCCAACCGGTGGCAGATACGCAGTATTTT. Translation gives CASSQPVADTQYF.

This clone appeared once. The chain joins TRBV2 to TRBJ1-2; D gene ambiguous. The CDR3 has 12 residues. Per the germline V gene, CDR1 is SNHLY and CDR2 is FYNNEI. The V end was cut by 6 bases, the J end by 8 bases, with 13 bases between. CDR3 coding DNA: TGTGCCAGCAGACCTCTTGCAATAGGCTACACCTTC. Protein: CASRPLAIGYTF.

The genes are TRBV10-3 and TRBJ2-7, with D uncertain. This CDR3 spans 14 amino acids. V lost 2 bases and J lost 1, with 9 bases in between. Germline-derived CDR1 and CDR2 are ENHRY and SYGVKD. CDR3 region: CAISEPTGSYEQYF. CDR3 bases: TGTGCCATCAGTGAGCCGACTGGATCCTACGAGCAGTACTTC.

The V and J genes are TRBV27 and TRBJ1-1; TRBD1 aligns across 7 bases. This CDR3 spans 14 amino acids. V shed 3 bases, J shed 5 bases, and the junction held 6 bases outside the gene matches. Germline V CDR1 and CDR2: MNHEY, SMNVEV (reference sequence). Here the CDR3 reads CASSFNRGGTEAFF. In nucleotides, the CDR3 is TGTGCCAGCAGTTTCAACAGGGGAGGAACTGAAGCTTTCTTT.

In this sample, this clone turned up once. The V gene is TRBV29-1, the J gene TRBJ2-3, with 9 bases matching TRBD1. Germline trimming cut 7 bases from V and 4 bases from J; bases unmatched to any gene: 9. Looked up from germline, CDR1 is SQVTM and CDR2 is ANQGSEA. The CDR3 consists of 14 residues. CDR3 residues: CSAADRGWADTQYF. The CDR3 DNA reads TGCAGCGCCGCGGACAGGGGCTGGGCAGATACGCAGTATTTT.

J is TRBJ1-5 and V is TRBV27; 10 nucleotides align to TRBD1. The V segment lost 3 bases and the J segment 0 bases; nucleotides outside the gene matches: 11. CDR3 size: 19 residues. In germline, CDR1 is MNHEY, CDR2 SMNVEV (reference sequence). CDR3 amino acids: CASSFSPPGTGASNQPQHF. Here the CDR3 DNA reads TGTGCCAGCAGTTTTTCTCCCCCCGGGACAGGGGCTAGCAATCAGCCCCAGCATTTT.